This entry describes one TCR beta chain. Sequencing was performed with immunoSEQ multiplex PCR; in TCRdb, only in-frame clones are kept and a portion is missing. The sample shows under 85,000 clones, 86% of them seen only once. The data originate from a study of OX40 agonist ivuxolimab in advanced cancers. Study information: Three patients showed partial responses: one hepatocellular carcinoma and two cutaneous melanoma cases.

Deletions cut 3 bases from V and 6 bases from J, with 16 bases between. CDR3 length equals 15 residues. Germline CDR1 and CDR2: SGHRS and YFSETQ. The sequencing used CD4+ or CD8+ T cells sorted from blood, collected in a trial of the OX40 agonist ivuxolimab. This sequence joins TRBV5-1 and TRBJ2-1; maybe TRBD1 (5 bases). The receptor comes from an adult with an advanced solid tumor such as melanoma, head and neck, liver or kidney cancer. DNA of the CDR3: TGCGCCAGCAGCTCGCTGATTGGGGCGGTCAATGAGCAGTTCTTC. Translating gives CASSSLIGAVNEQFF.